This T cell receptor beta chain is drawn from a study of shared clonotypes between healthy human individuals. Regarding this clone: Its cognate antigen is unknown.

This CDR3 contains 15 residues. Germline V CDR1 and CDR2: ENHRY, SYGVKD. V lost 3 bases, J lost 8 bases, and 17 bases lay in between. The assay was immunoSEQ multiplex PCR, and TCRdb's table has in-frame clones only and misses some. The data contain fewer than 850,000 clones, 90% to 98% of them singletons. Overall study results and limits: Represented genetic and exposure-history diversity was restricted by having few donors.

Naive CD8 cells lacked CD45RO and underwent positive selection for CCR7, leaving out terminally differentiated effector memory CD45RA+ cells. The sequencing sample was made of naive CD8+ T cells sorted from blood. This TCR derives from a man aged 30-40 years in good health. The chain is built from TRBV10-3 and TRBJ2-1, with D unclear. CDR3 protein: CAISDHPPSIYEQFF. Written as DNA, the CDR3 is TGTGCCATCAGTGATCACCCTCCGTCTATCTATGAGCAGTTCTTC.